One T cell receptor (beta chain) is described in this entry. This sample is part of a study of blood T cell repertoires in COVID-19. CDR3 length equals 13 residues. V was clipped by 8 bases and J by 0 bases; unmatched bases: 1. Germline CDR1 and CDR2: LNHDA and SQIVND (reference sequence). Sequencing was performed with immunoSEQ multiplex PCR; in TCRdb, only in-frame clones are kept and a portion is missing. The table shows 60,000 to 85,000 clones, with about 74% occurring only once. The chain couples TRBV19 to TRBJ1-5, with 7 bases identical to TRBD1. Material for sequencing was peripheral blood. The sequence came from a human donor with acute or convalescent COVID-19. The donor label of this sample is uncertain. The CDR3 protein is CASRDSSNQPQHF. DNA of the CDR3: TGTGCCAGTCGGGACAGTAGCAATCAGCCCCAGCATTTT.